These 9 T cell receptor beta chains originate from one sample sequenced in a study of blood T cell repertoires in COVID-19. Profiled with immunoSEQ multiplex PCR; TCRdb holds only in-frame clones, not every one. The repertoire holds around 380,000 clones, about 90% seen once, with roughly 1.4% in the top ten. Sequencing input: PBMCs or T cells enriched from blood (not recorded which). Receptors were obtained from a man aged 25 to 40 who had recovered from COVID-19.

This clone was seen more than once but under ten times. This chain connects TRBV5-8 to TRBJ1-5, with a tentative D call TRBD1 (6 bases). Trimming removed 0 bases from V and 1 base from J, with 17 bases in between. Germline V CDR1 and CDR2: SGHTS, YDEGEE. CDR3 length equals 18 residues. The CDR3 loop is CASSLGRTGLRSNQPQHF. CDR3 sequence (DNA): TGTGCCAGCAGCTTGGGACGAACAGGGTTAAGGAGCAATCAGCCCCAGCATTTT.

This clone was counted once. The chain is built from TRBV3-1 (or the pseudogene TRBV3-2) and TRBJ2-7; 9 nucleotides align to TRBD1. The germline CDR1 and CDR2 sequences are LGHDT and YNNKEL (reference sequence). After removal of 0 bases from V and 3 bases from J, the junction contained 3 bases not matched to a gene. The CDR3 is 15 amino acids. Here the CDR3 reads CASSQEDRGNYEQYF. Written as DNA, the CDR3 is TGTGCCAGCAGCCAAGAGGACAGGGGAAACTACGAGCAGTACTTC.

The chain combines TRBV27 with TRBJ2-1; a weak D match, TRBD2 (5 bases). Germline V lookup: CDR1 MNHEY, CDR2 SMNVEV (reference sequence). The CDR3 is 15 residues long. Trimming left V 2 bases short and J 8 bases short, with 16 bases between. CDR3 in amino acids: CASSLTRNHGDEQFF. The CDR3, as DNA: TGTGCCAGCAGTTTAACCCGGAACCACGGGGATGAGCAGTTCTTC.

This rearrangement joins TRBV5-6 to TRBJ1-2; the D gene is possibly TRBD1 (6 bases). Germline V lookup: CDR1 SGHDT, CDR2 YYEEEE. Trimming took off 0 bases at V and 3 bases at J, with 6 bases between the two ends. The CDR3 runs 13 residues. The CDR3 here is CASSLDRDYGYTF. The CDR3 DNA follows: TGTGCCAGCAGCTTGGACAGGGACTATGGCTACACCTTC.

The rearrangement joins TRBV7-9 to TRBJ1-1; a weak D match, TRBD1 (5 bases). The CDR3 consists of 15 residues. Trimming pared 4 bases from V and 0 bases from J, leaving 12 bases between. The germline V gene has CDR1 SEHNR and CDR2 FQNEAQ (reference sequence). The CDR3 DNA is TGTGCCAGCAGCTCCCTCGCAGGGCTGAACACTGAAGCTTTCTTT. It specifies CASSSLAGLNTEAFF.

The rearrangement uses TRBV6-2 or TRBV6-3 and TRBJ2-7, with 10 bases aligning to TRBD2. The CDR3 totals 14 residues. V was pared by 5 bases and J by 3 bases, with 4 bases of the junction left unmatched. CDR1 and CDR2 (germline): MNHEY, SVGEGT. Here the CDR3 reads CASSASGGLYEQYF. The CDR3 bases are TGTGCCAGCAGTGCTAGCGGGGGACTCTACGAGCAGTACTTC.

The CDR3 DNA reads as TGTGCCAGCAGCCAATCGTCCGGGGGGCCTGGAAACACCATATATTTT. Its translation is CASSQSSGGPGNTIYF. The V and J genes are TRBV3-1 (or the pseudogene TRBV3-2) and TRBJ1-3; D might be TRBD1 (6 bases). This CDR3 region has 16 residues. V was shortened by 2 bases and J by 2 bases, with 13 bases between the two germline ends. CDR1 and CDR2 from the germline V gene are LGHDT and YNNKEL (reference sequence).

The CDR3 bases are TGTGCCAGCAGCCAAAGACAGTGCCACACAGATACGCAGTATTTT. Translation: CASSQRQCHTDTQYF. This sequence joins TRBV13 and TRBJ2-3, with D possibly TRBD1 on 5 matching bases. This CDR3 spans 15 amino acids. Trimming removed 5 bases at V and 2 bases at J, with 14 bases between. The germline V gene encodes CDR1 PRHDT and CDR2 FYEKMQ (reference sequence). The full variable domain, rest sourced from reference TRBV13 and TRBJ2-3, is AAGVIQSPRHLIKEKRETATLKCYPIPRHDTVYWYQQGPGQDPQFLISFYEKMQSDKGSIPDRFSAQQFSDYHSELNMSSLELGDSALYFCASSQRQCHTDTQYFGPGTRLTVL.

J is TRBJ2-5 and V is TRBV19, with a weak D call TRBD2 (7 bases). The CDR3 has 18 residues. V lost 7 bases and J 5 bases, leaving 29 bases between the germline ends. Germline values: CDR1 LNHDA, CDR2 SQIVND (reference sequence). The CDR3 DNA sequence: TGTGCCAGTACCCCCCGAGGACGGGGGGCCGGGGGAGTGGAGACCCAGTACTTC. It encodes CASTPRGRGAGGVETQYF.